Listed below are T cell receptor beta chains from one sample, sequenced in a study of blood T cells in healthy people across ages. Using its own MiXCR run on the 5' RACE reads, TCRdb lists one record per CDR3 protein. Here the sample spans some 640,000 distinct CDR3 sequences, around 48% being singletons. The sample consisted of blood. Receptors originate from a woman in her sixties in good health. Both conserved end residues are part of each CDR3. Rows give clone size only sometimes, using once, few, many, or a class for an expanded clone.

15,TRBV12-3/TRBV12-4,-,CASSSVAGVGGELFF
14,TRBV5-5,-,CASSLSESGDTQYF
14,TRBV6-5,-,CASSPGQGGHGYTF
13,TRBV2,few,CASSETGEHIQYF
11,TRBV20-1,-,CSASDAALTHF
15,TRBV5-1,few,CASSTGLDAYNEQFF
13,TRBV29-1,-,CSVDTGGGETQYF
17,TRBV11-2,-,CASSLTTSDRVYNEQYF
14,TRBV7-9,-,CASSAPGHRYGYTF
12,TRBV10-3,many,CAISRGTETQYF
16,TRBV28,few,CASRLLGMSSYNEQFF
17,TRBV6-2/TRBV6-3,-,CASSPRVGGAGANVLTF
17,TRBV10-3,-,CAITNSRAGTNTGELFF
14,TRBV3-1,-,CASSTLAGEGEQYF